Sequencing of this T cell receptor (beta chain) was carried out in a study of cytomegalovirus exposure and HLA in healthy donors (dated by TCRdb to about 2017). With regard to the full study: According to an earlier analysis of a few hundred of the donors, roughly 180 million T cells yielded over 100 million unique TCR beta sequences and around 300 Gb of sequence data. About 330 gigabases of sequencing data and approximately 92 million unique TCR sequences made up an early release that covered nearly 650 HLA-typed donors. Among the roughly 400 genotyped donors, about 83% belonged to the genetic ancestry cluster associated with self-reported Caucasian donors. The study aimed to test whether signatures of past pathogen exposure could be identified by cataloging public T cell receptors. Using immunosequencing, the study profiled T cell repertoires from around 670 subjects and related those repertoires to cytomegalovirus serostatus. In addition to the first cohort of around 670 subjects, a separate validation cohort of 100 to 150 different subjects was used. High-throughput TCR immunosequencing, statistical association of individual TCRs with disease status, and machine learning were combined to predict cytomegalovirus infection status. To study patterns of TCR occurrence, a later analysis re-analyzed previously published TCR beta repertoires from 550 to 800 donors and added high-resolution HLA genotyping. The later analysis used no new phenotypic data to find candidate immune exposures, relying instead on TCR beta sequences and their occurrence across donors. To decide whether each TCR beta V gene segment behaved as functional or pseudogenic, an earlier analysis of fewer than 750 of the donors relied on high-throughput TCR beta sequencing. Donor age, sex, ethnicity and CMV serostatus were compiled together with the repertoire data. Genome-wide SNP genotypes for about 55% of the roughly 670 donors were used in a later genetic analysis, which treated that subset as a discovery cohort. All discovery cohort repertoires had been generated on a single sequencing platform. Class I and class II HLA loci were covered by the typing at four-digit resolution. The number of typed donors differed by locus: about 620-640 for A, B, C, DRB1 and DQB1; 500 to 550 for DQA1; approximately 600 for DPA1; and about 450 for DPB1. Four to six DR-DQ haplotypes were handled as single units for association and clustering, since linkage in the cohort was strong. Among about 390 genotyped donors of the cohort, an average of 235,054 unique TCR beta nucleotide sequences were sequenced per donor, around 20% of them non-productive. Findings and caveats that apply to the study as a whole: Because counts were too low, about 15 rarely observed V segments, including chromosome 9 orphons, were left out of the earlier analysis of 500 to 750 of the donors. Assigning TCR associations to individual alleles was difficult when HLA alleles, especially DR and DQ, strongly co-occurred. Broadly in line with IMGT annotations, most TCR beta V segments showed up in productive rearrangements about 87% or about 30% of the time in an earlier analysis of several hundred of the donors. Linkage disequilibrium might explain the correlated functional status among segregating V segments, but an unknown experimental factor could not be ruled out. In a later analysis, HLA-associated TCR beta chains were found to be more clonally expanded and to have lower generation probabilities than equally common non-associated chains. The authors suggested that the approach could potentially be extended to other disease states and immunological phenotypes. Most TCR sequences were seen in very few donors, while some public TCRs were found in many individuals. In a later analysis, some 17,000 TCR beta sequences were associated with specific HLA alleles at a false discovery rate of 0.05. A further reported finding was that TCR beta sequences accurately predicted the HLA-A and HLA-B alleles for most subjects in the first cohort. The study gave a list of some 150 TCR beta chains associated with cytomegalovirus. The 87-base-pair reads could not distinguish some IMGT-functional V segments, including TRBV6-2 and TRBV6-3, so those segments were excluded. According to a later analysis, TCR association rates differed among HLA loci, with DRB1 alleles showing the most associated TCRs and HLA-C alleles showing the fewest. Because HLA typing was unavailable for some donors at each locus, only the typed subset was used in association tests. The classifier was reported to diagnose cytomegalovirus status with high specificity and sensitivity in both the original and validation cohorts. In vitro tests confirmed that a few of the cytomegalovirus-associated TCR beta chains recognize cytomegalovirus antigens. A later analysis reported that several top co-occurrence clusters appeared linked to parvovirus B19, influenza, CMV and Epstein-Barr virus. Roughly uniform sequencing depth across donors was assumed in presence/absence analyses, although this assumption may not hold. Only TCR beta chains were sequenced in this cohort, and the absence of alpha or paired-chain data limited detectable features. A cluster of highly shared sequence variants was judged likely to be a technical artifact of the sequencing pipeline. According to a later genetic analysis, donors in an Asian-associated ancestry cluster had fewer N-insertions in productive TCRs than the approximately 650-donor mean. According to a later analysis, most CMV-associated TCR beta chains appeared to be HLA-restricted, and the HLA associations seemed to be driven largely by CMV exposure. V-gene and J-gene trimming of TCR beta chains was associated with a missense DCLRE1C variant in a later genetic analysis, and the association was replicated in an independent cohort. For the cohort, immune exposure information was limited to CMV serostatus.

The library was produced with the immunoSEQ multiplex PCR assay. For the multiplex PCR, a mixture combining 60 forward primers for TCR Vbeta segments and 13 reverse primers for TCR Jbeta segments was used. The CDR3 region of rearranged TCR beta genes was amplified from genomic DNA with a multiplex PCR assay. The amplified TCR beta libraries were sequenced on the Illumina HiSeq System as 87-base-pair reads. The authors processed their data as follows. Across the 500 to 700 repertoires, a later analysis counted 60 million to 90 million unique TCR beta chains, roughly 11 million of which were shared by at least two donors. To remove PCR and sequencing errors, raw reads were error-corrected and collapsed into unique sequences using a nearest-neighbor algorithm that merged closely related sequences. CDR3 sequences were aligned to IMGT reference sequences to assign V, D and J gene segments. Each retained sequence needed at least a six-nucleotide match to both a V gene segment and a J gene segment. A rearrangement counted as productive if the CDR3 had no stop codons and remained in frame with V and J, and every other rearrangement counted as non-productive. Following IMGT convention, CDR3 was defined as the stretch from the second conserved V-encoded cysteine up to the conserved J-encoded phenylalanine. The earlier analysis of a few hundred of the donors excluded any sequence lacking an unambiguous match to a single V gene segment. An earlier analysis of some 610 of the donors called V segments functional above 56.7% productive rearrangements and segregating when the between-donor standard deviation exceeded 5%. A statistical classification framework was built for diagnosing cytomegalovirus status from the catalog of TCR beta chain sequences. A later analysis assigned V and J genes by comparing TCR nucleotide sequences with IMGT/GENE-DB human TR gene sequences. Using the TCRdist pipeline, a later analysis assigned CDR3 sequences along with most-parsimonious VDJ recombination scenarios. A later analysis defined each TCR beta chain by its CDR3 amino acid sequence plus V-gene family, and excluded reads lacking a unique V-gene family. To address suspected cross-contamination and a sequencing artifact, a later analysis removed approximately 600 highly shared, low-generation-probability nucleotide sequences. A later analysis calculated a clonal expansion index for each public chain from normalized within-repertoire ranks of inferred template counts. In a later analysis, generation probabilities were computed using a VDJ recombination model fitted to out-of-frame rearrangements, and the results were checked against IGoR. In a later analysis, hypergeometric tests were used to score TCR-TCR, TCR-HLA and TCR-CMV co-occurrence, with a repertoire-size bias correction applied to TCR pairs. In a later analysis, false discovery rates were estimated by permuting HLA or CMV assignments 20 times. In a later analysis, co-occurring TCRs were grouped with DBSCAN, and TCRdist sequence similarity was added when clustering was performed within HLA-allele-positive subsets. Co-occurrence clustering excluded repertoires with fewer than 30,000 or more than 120,000 public chains, plus five with anomalous nucleotide sharing. TCRdb obtained this table from immuneACCESS and retained in-frame rearrangements with V and J assigned. These tables miss some clones; where compared with another copy, unresolved V genes account for less than half of the shortfall, and the remainder is unexplained. Clone size and the V and J calls come from that table; the DNA yielded D and trimming. The sample records approximately 160,000 clones, roughly 82% of which are singletons. The ten largest clonotypes hold 1.5% to 2% of the sample.

At the junction V is shortened by 2 bases and J by 2 bases; bases outside the gene matches: 7. CDR1 and CDR2, per the germline V gene (reference sequence), are MNHNY and SVGAGI. There are 16 amino acids in the CDR3, from cysteine to phenylalanine inclusive. Only the CDR3 DNA is retained, 48 bases long and in frame from the first base. The cohort was made up of roughly 670 healthy bone marrow donors. All cohort members were sampled while nominally healthy, although unrecorded immune exposures were likely present. The donor tested CMV seronegative and was one of the 352 seronegative cohort members. A peripheral blood sample was provided by each donor, and peripheral blood mononuclear cells were used for TCR beta sequencing. Genomic DNA was extracted from the blood cell samples with the Qiagen DNeasy Blood Extraction Kit. Remarks on this clone: There is no known antigen for this receptor. No quality values exist for individual bases; no much larger clone is one base distant.

The V and J segments used are TRBV6-6 and TRBJ2-3; TRBD2 lines up with 7 middle nucleotides. Sequences were obtained from PBMCs. This TCR was sampled from a woman younger than 45 in good health and CMV-seronegative. The DNA reads TGTGCCAGCAGTTACGGTCTGGGACTATCCACAGATACGCAGTATTTT. This translates into CASSYGLGLSTDTQYF.